Each of the 29 T cell receptor beta chains below was sequenced from the same sample in a study of human T cells and chemical hapten exposure. Individual cDNA molecules (in the library) carried attached unique molecular identifiers. TCRdb processed the reads anew with MiXCR; each CDR3 protein has one entry. This sample's table reports just under 100 distinct CDR3 sequences. Before extraction, the whole blood was not fractionated, and total RNA was taken from it. Sequenced sample: whole blood. These receptors originate from a human donor who had alopecia or was a healthy volunteer (not recorded which). Some clones in this sample may be carry-over from other donors' samples. This table probably holds off-target reads from a library built for another chain.

V and J are TRBV30 and TRBJ2-7; D perhaps matches TRBD1 (6 bases). This CDR3 contains 15 residues. V lost 5 bases and J 0 bases, leaving 17 bases between the germline ends. Germline assignment: CDR1 GTSNPN and CDR2 SVGIG (reference sequence). The CDR3 region is CAWGLGGFTSYEQYF. The CDR3 nucleotides read TGTGCCTGGGGCCTAGGGGGATTCACCTCCTACGAGCAGTACTTC. The full variable domain, with the rest looked up from reference TRBV30 and TRBJ2-7, is SQTIHQWPATLVQPVGSPLSLECTVEGTSNPNLYWYRQAAGRGLQLLFYSVGIGQISSEVPQNLSASRPQDRQFILSSKKLLLSDSGFYLCAWGLGGFTSYEQYFGPGTRLTVT.

The chain employs TRBV25-1 and TRBJ2-3, with 9 bases aligning to TRBD2. The germline gives CDR1 MGHDK, CDR2 SYGVNS. The ends lost 5 bases at V and 3 bases at J; junction bases unmatched: 15. This CDR3 is built from 18 residues. The CDR3 loop is CASSPGLARALSTDTQYF. The CDR3 bases are TGTGCCAGCAGTCCTGGACTAGCGCGAGCCTTAAGTACAGATACGCAGTATTTT.

V gene TRBV7-8 combines with J gene TRBJ2-2; D gene uncertain. V was pared by 3 bases and J by 5 bases, with 7 bases between. This CDR3 has 13 residues. Germline values: CDR1 SGHVS, CDR2 FQNEAQ. The CDR3 region is CASSLSLTGELFF. The CDR3 bases are TGTGCCAGCAGCTTGTCGCTTACCGGGGAGCTGTTTTTT.

The chain couples TRBV10-2 to TRBJ2-7; the D gene is possibly TRBD1 (6 bases). The CDR3 totals 14 residues. Germline-derived CDR1 and CDR2 are WSHSY and SAAADI. Trimming cost V 3 bases and J 4 bases, with 13 bases left between them. The CDR3 DNA follows: TGCGCCAGCAGTGATACAGGGCTGGGATACGAGCAGTACTTC. This encodes CASSDTGLGYEQYF.

This clonotype has only a few counts. This rearrangement joins TRBV2 to TRBJ2-3, with D perhaps matching TRBD2 (6 bases). Between the trimmed V and J ends, which lost 4 bases and 0 bases, there was a span of 11 bases. The CDR3 is 15 amino acids. The germline V gene encodes CDR1 SNHLY and CDR2 FYNNEI. In DNA form, the CDR3 reads TGTGCCAGCAGTGCCCCAGCGGGCAGCACAGATACGCAGTATTTT. Translating it yields CASSAPAGSTDTQYF.

This clonotype was seen a handful of times. The chain couples TRBV6-1 to TRBJ1-1, with a possible D match to TRBD1 (6 bases). CDR1 MNHNS and CDR2 SASEGT come from the germline V gene. CDR3 size: 13 residues. V dropped 8 bases and J dropped 4 bases, with 14 bases sitting between them. DNA for the CDR3: TGTGCCAGCCATGTCAGAGGGGGCACTGAAGCTTTCTTT. This translates into CASHVRGGTEAFF.

The rearrangement joins TRBV2 to TRBJ1-1; D is perhaps TRBD1 (6 bases). The CDR3 length is 13 residues. CDR1 and CDR2 from the germline V gene are SNHLY and FYNNEI. Trimming shortened V by 5 bases and J by 6 bases, and 13 bases separated the two germline ends. CDR3 sequence: CASSQGRLAEAFF. CDR3 DNA: TGTGCCAGCAGTCAGGGGCGTTTGGCTGAAGCTTTCTTT. The full variable domain, in which reference TRBV2 and TRBJ1-1 provide the parts outside the CDR3, is EPEVTQTPSHQVTQMGQEVILRCVPISNHLYFYWYRQILGQKVEFLVSFYNNEISEKSEIFDDQFSVERPDGSNFTLKIRSTKLEDSAMYFCASSQGRLAEAFFGQGTRLTVV.

The chain couples TRBV7-2 to TRBJ2-5, with 8 bases identical to TRBD2. Germline V lookup: CDR1 SGHTA, CDR2 FQGNSA. CDR3 length: 17 amino acids. The ends lost 1 base at V and 2 bases at J; junction bases unmatched: 9. CDR3 bases: TGTGCCAGCAGCTTAGGCGGCCTAGCGGGTATACAAGAGACCCAGTACTTC. Translated: CASSLGGLAGIQETQYF. Together with reference TRBV7-2 and TRBJ2-5, the CDR3 gives the full variable domain: GAGVSQSPSNKVTEKGKDVELRCDPISGHTALYWYRQSLGQGLEFLIYFQGNSAPDKSGLPSDRFSAERTGGSVSTLTIQRTQQEDSAVYLCASSLGGLAGIQETQYFGPGTRLLVL.

The chain has TRBV7-6 and TRBJ2-5, with a possible D match to TRBD1 (6 bases). Trimming left V 4 bases short and J 9 bases short, with 12 bases between. Germline lookup yields CDR1 SGHVS and CDR2 FNYEAQ. This CDR3 contains 12 residues. Here the CDR3 reads CASSWDNLAQYF. In nucleotides, the CDR3 is TGTGCCAGCAGCTGGGACAATCTGGCCCAGTACTTC.

The sample holds one count of this clonotype. The chain has TRBV12-3 or TRBV12-4 and TRBJ1-4; D gene ambiguous. Trimming shortened V by 2 bases and J by 8 bases, and 15 bases separated the two germline ends. The CDR3 length is 15 residues. CDR3 amino acids: CASSLRPSGSEKLFF. CDR3 bases: TGTGCCAGCAGTTTACGGCCAAGTGGTTCGGAAAAACTGTTTTTT.

The gene calls are TRBV7-2 and TRBJ2-5, with TRBD2 identical over 7 bases. V trimming: 2 bases; J trimming: 5 bases; junction bases outside the gene matches: 5. Germline CDR1 and CDR2: SGHTA and FQGNSA. CDR3 length: 14 amino acids. The CDR3 protein is CASSLLAVGETQYF. The CDR3 coding sequence is TGTGCCAGCAGCTTACTAGCGGTGGGGGAGACCCAGTACTTC. Full variable domain (missing parts from reference TRBV7-2 and TRBJ2-5): GAGVSQSPSNKVTEKGKDVELRCDPISGHTALYWYRQSLGQGLEFLIYFQGNSAPDKSGLPSDRFSAERTGGSVSTLTIQRTQQEDSAVYLCASSLLAVGETQYFGPGTRLLVL.

This clonotype has a handful of counts. CDR3: CASSQGSAGELFF. The CDR3 DNA reads as TGCGCCAGCAGCCAAGGCTCGGCCGGGGAGCTGTTTTTT. The chain joins TRBV4-1 to TRBJ2-2; D unclear. V gave up 1 base and J gave up 6 bases, with 6 bases separating them. The CDR3 runs 13 residues. Germline CDR1 and CDR2: MGHRA and YSYEKL.

V usage is TRBV20-1 and J usage is TRBJ2-7; D is possibly TRBD1 (6 bases). The CDR3 is made up of 14 amino acids. V lost 0 bases and J lost 2, with 11 bases in between. CDR1 and CDR2 from the germline V gene are DFQATT and SNEGSKA (reference sequence). The CDR3 DNA is TGCAGTGCTAGAGATCTGGGGACACCCTACGAGCAGTACTTC. This codes for CSARDLGTPYEQYF.

The gene calls are TRBV25-1 and TRBJ2-3, with 9 bases lining up with TRBD2. Germline loops: CDR1 MGHDK, CDR2 SYGVNS. The CDR3 is 15 amino acids. V was clipped by 5 bases and J by 6 bases; unmatched bases: 9. In DNA form, the CDR3 reads TGTGCCAGCAGTTTAGCTAGCGGGGTCGCGGATACGCAGTATTTT. This translates into CASSLASGVADTQYF.

V and J are TRBV3-1 and TRBJ2-2; D not resolved. This CDR3 has 14 amino acids. Trimming removed 1 base from V and 2 bases from J, with 5 bases in between. Germline CDR1 is LGHDT and CDR2 is YNNKEL (reference sequence). CDR3 amino acids: CASSQVINTGELFF. The CDR3 coding sequence is TGTGCCAGCAGCCAAGTGATAAACACCGGGGAGCTGTTTTTT.

About this clonotype: One end of the junction fails to match germline, which may point to a read error. The chain joins TRBV5-1 to TRBJ2-7; 7 bases are a match to TRBD2. Germline CDR1 is SGHRS and CDR2 is YFSETQ. The CDR3 runs to 14 residues. The CDR3 nucleotides are TGCACCAGCAGCGTCCGGGACTACGCCTACGAGCAGTACTTC. It codes for CTSSVRDYAYEQYF.

This chain links TRBV29-1 with TRBJ1-1; D remains unclear. Trimming removed 4 bases at V and 4 bases at J, with 13 bases between. Looked up from germline, CDR1 is SQVTM and CDR2 is ANQGSEA. This CDR3 comprises 13 residues. The DNA for the CDR3 is TGCAGCGTTGTACCCTGGGAAGGCACTGAAGCTTTCTTT. This gives the protein CSVVPWEGTEAFF.

The gene calls are TRBV12-3 or TRBV12-4 and TRBJ1-2; perhaps TRBD1 as D (5 bases). The CDR3 spans 12 residues. The V and J ends lost 8 bases and 8 bases respectively, with 15 bases between them. CDR3 protein: CASRGEEGGYTF. The DNA of the CDR3 is TGTGCCAGCCGGGGGGAGGAAGGCGGCTACACCTTC.

This chain joins TRBV7-9 and TRBJ2-7; 11 nucleotides align to TRBD2. V lost 5 bases and J lost 2; bases outside the gene matches: 5. The CDR3 totals 15 residues. Germline lookup yields CDR1 SEHNR and CDR2 FQNEAQ (reference sequence). CDR3 nucleotide sequence: TGTGCCAGCAGCACTACTAGCGGGGGACCCTACGAGCAGTACTTC. Protein: CASSTTSGGPYEQYF. The whole variable domain, remainder taken from reference TRBV7-9 and TRBJ2-7, is DTGVSQNPRHKITKRGQNVTFRCDPISEHNRLYWYRQTLGQGPEFLTYFQNEAQLEKSRLLSDRFSAERPKGSFSTLEIQRTEQGDSAMYLCASSTTSGGPYEQYFGPGTRLTVT.

The rearrangement joins TRBV7-9 to TRBJ1-4, with 8 bases lining up with TRBD1. CDR1 and CDR2 from the germline V gene are SEHNR and FQNEAQ (reference sequence). The J segment lost 5 bases and the V segment lost 5 bases, leaving 4 bases of the junction unmatched. This CDR3 spans 14 amino acids. The CDR3 is CASSRGQENEKLFF. The CDR3 DNA reads as TGTGCCAGCAGCCGGGGACAGGAGAATGAAAAACTGTTTTTT.

This clonotype turned up a few times. This chain links TRBV12-3 or TRBV12-4 with TRBJ2-7; D is unclear. The germline V and J ends were trimmed by 2 bases and 0 bases, with 14 bases remaining between them. CDR3 length: 16 amino acids. The CDR3 here is CASSLSGISDSYEQYF. The DNA for the CDR3 is TGTGCCAGCAGTTTATCCGGCATTTCAGACTCCTACGAGCAGTACTTC.

The rearrangement uses TRBV6-2 or TRBV6-3 and TRBJ2-2; a weak D match, TRBD1 (5 bases). Trimming pared 4 bases from V and 6 bases from J, leaving 6 bases between. The CDR3 is made up of 12 amino acids. Germline values: CDR1 MNHEY, CDR2 SVGEGT. The DNA of the CDR3 is TGTGCCAGCAGTTTAGGGGCCGGGGAGCTGTTTTTT. Translating gives CASSLGAGELFF.

This clonotype qualifies as hyperexpanded. The gene calls are TRBV13 and TRBJ1-2; D is undetermined. CDR1 is PRHDT, CDR2 FYEKMQ, per germline (reference sequence). V lost 2 bases, J lost 1 base, and 8 bases lay in between. This CDR3 comprises 14 residues. CDR3 protein: CASSLSRDNYGYTF. The CDR3 nucleotides read TGTGCCAGCAGCTTATCTCGGGATAACTATGGCTACACCTTC. Using reference TRBV13 and TRBJ1-2 for the parts outside the CDR3, the full variable domain is AAGVIQSPRHLIKEKRETATLKCYPIPRHDTVYWYQQGPGQDPQFLISFYEKMQSDKGSIPDRFSAQQFSDYHSELNMSSLELGDSALYFCASSLSRDNYGYTFGSGTRLTVV.

This clonotype was seen more than once but under ten times. This chain joins TRBV19 and TRBJ2-5, with D perhaps TRBD1 (5 bases). The CDR3 sequence is 14 residues long. CDR1 LNHDA and CDR2 SQIVND come from the germline V gene (reference sequence). The ends were cut back, 5 bases at V and 1 base at J, with 11 bases in the middle. As DNA, the CDR3 is TGTGCCAGTAGTCTACAGGTTTCCCAAGAGACCCAGTACTTC. Its protein is CASSLQVSQETQYF.

CDR3 DNA: TGTGCCAGCAGTCGCAAGTCGGAGTCCTACGAGCAGTACTTC. The encoded protein is CASSRKSESYEQYF. The gene calls are TRBV6-6 and TRBJ2-7; unclear D gene. Germline V lookup: CDR1 MNHNY, CDR2 SVGAGI (reference sequence). V was clipped by 5 bases and J by 1 base, with 12 bases between them. This CDR3 contains 14 residues.

This clonotype came up a few times. V is TRBV6-1 and J is TRBJ2-3, with 14 bases that match TRBD2. Losses at the gene ends were 4 bases for V and 4 bases for J; bases not matched to a gene: 1. From germline, CDR1 is MNHNS and CDR2 SASEGT. CDR3 length: 15 amino acids. The CDR3 sequence: CASSGLAGGPDTQYF. CDR3 nucleotides: TGTGCCAGCAGTGGACTAGCGGGGGGGCCAGATACGCAGTATTTT.

This rearrangement joins TRBV7-9 to TRBJ2-7; the D gene is possibly TRBD2 (5 bases). Germline assignment: CDR1 SEHNR and CDR2 FQNEAQ (reference sequence). The CDR3 runs to 17 residues. V lost 4 bases, J lost 3 bases, and 22 bases lay in between. The CDR3 protein is CASSSLRSGSPFYEQYF. The CDR3 DNA sequence: TGTGCCAGCAGCTCCCTCCGGAGCGGTTCCCCGTTCTACGAGCAGTACTTC.

The rearrangement links TRBV3-1 to TRBJ2-2; maybe TRBD1 (5 bases). Germline-derived CDR1 and CDR2 are LGHDT and YNNKEL (reference sequence). V was trimmed by 7 bases and J by 0 bases, leaving 12 bases between them. The CDR3 consists of 15 residues. As DNA, the CDR3 is TGTGCCAGCATCCAGGGCCGAACGAACACCGGGGAGCTGTTTTTT. It encodes CASIQGRTNTGELFF.

The CDR3 coding sequence is TGTGCCAGCAGCCCGTTAAAGTCTAGGTCCGGGGAGCTGTTTTTT. Protein product: CASSPLKSRSGELFF. This chain uses TRBV12-3 or TRBV12-4 with TRBJ2-2, with no clear D. V lost 6 bases and J lost 6, with 17 bases in between. The CDR3 runs 15 residues.